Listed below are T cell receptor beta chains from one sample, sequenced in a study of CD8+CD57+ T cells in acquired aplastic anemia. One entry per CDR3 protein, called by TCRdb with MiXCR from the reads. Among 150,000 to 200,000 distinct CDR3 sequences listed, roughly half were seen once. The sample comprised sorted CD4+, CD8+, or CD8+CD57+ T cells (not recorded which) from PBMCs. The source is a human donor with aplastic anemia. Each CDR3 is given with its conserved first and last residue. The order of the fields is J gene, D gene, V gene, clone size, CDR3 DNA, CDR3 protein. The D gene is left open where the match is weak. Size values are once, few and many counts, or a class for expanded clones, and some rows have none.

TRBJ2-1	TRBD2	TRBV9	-	TGTGCCAGCAGCGGCGGGGGTGGAAATGAGCAGTTCTTC	CASSGGGGNEQFF
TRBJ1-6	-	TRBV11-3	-	TGTGCCAGCAGCTCGGGACCTGGCACCCTCCACTTT	CASSSGPGTLHF
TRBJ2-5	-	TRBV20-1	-	TGCAGTGCTAGACCGCAGACGGAGGGTGAAGAGACCCAGTACTTC	CSARPQTEGEETQYF
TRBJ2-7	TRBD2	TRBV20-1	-	TGCAGTGCTAGATCGCCAGCGGGGGATGTGGATACGCAGTACTTC	CSARSPAGDVDTQYF
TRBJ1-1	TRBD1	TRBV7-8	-	TGTGCCAGCGGGGACAGCGATTTGAACACTGAAGCTTTCTTT	CASGDSDLNTEAFF
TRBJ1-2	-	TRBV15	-	TGTGCCACCAGCCTTATGCCCCTTCCCCTTTTCGATGGCTACACCTTC	CATSLMPLPLFDGYTF
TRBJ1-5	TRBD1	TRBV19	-	TGTGCCAGTAGTAGGGGACAGGGTCTCGGTCAGCCCCAGCATTTT	CASSRGQGLGQPQHF
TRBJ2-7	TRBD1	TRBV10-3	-	TGTGCCATCGGGAAAACGGGACAGGGCTACGAGCAGTACTTC	CAIGKTGQGYEQYF
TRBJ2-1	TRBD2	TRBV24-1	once	TGTGCCACCAGTGATCCTAGCGGGGATTACAATGAGCAGTTCTTC	CATSDPSGDYNEQFF
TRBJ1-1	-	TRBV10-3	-	TGTGCCATCAGTGAGTCTTCAGGTCCCACTGAAGCTTTCTTT	CAISESSGPTEAFF